This T cell receptor (beta chain) was observed in a study of shared clonotypes between healthy human individuals. Broader study findings: The genetic and exposure-history diversity represented was limited by few donors. Clonotype sharing among donors was expected to depend on sequencing depth.

As for this clone: No antigen is known for it.

With unsorted samples, genomic DNA was obtained from some 100 million PBMCs. Unsorted PBMC contributed 250 to 350 ng DNA, approximately 30,000 T cell genomes, to each replicate PCR. The protocol was immunoSEQ multiplex PCR, while the TCRdb copy is restricted to in-frame clones and leaves out a portion. The sample lists nearly 500,000 clones, 76% occurring once. The CDR3 is 17 residues long. This rearrangement joins TRBV12-1 to TRBJ1-5; the table's D call, TRBD1, was not checked against the DNA. TRBV12-1 is recorded as a pseudogene. The sequence came from a woman aged 40 to 50 in good health. Some clones in this sample may be carry-over from other donors' samples. The sequenced sample was PBMCs. The CDR3 region is CASSSENDRASNQPQHF. The DNA of the CDR3 is TGTGCCAGCAGCTCGGAGAACGACAGGGCTAGCAATCAGCCCCAGCATTTT.